These T cell receptor beta chains were read from a single sample in a study of OX40 agonist ivuxolimab in advanced cancers. The repertoire was sequenced with immunoSEQ multiplex PCR; TCRdb's copy has only in-frame clones and lacks some. The sample contains roughly 92,000 clones, roughly 89% of which appear only once. Material: CD4+ or CD8+ T cells sorted from blood, obtained in a trial of the OX40 agonist ivuxolimab. Receptors originate from an adult with an advanced solid tumor such as melanoma, head and neck, liver or kidney cancer. Both conserved end residues are part of each CDR3. The D gene is left open where the match is weak. A row's size may be missing; if present it is once, few, many or a size class.

cdr3_aa cdr3_nt d_call j_call clone_size v_call
CASSLNTYTGGGSRGYTF TGTGCCAGTAGCCTGAACACATATACAGGGGGAGGAAGTCGTGGCTACACCTTC TRBD1 TRBJ1-2 once TRBV19
CASSLGWQGVSTDTQYF TGTGCCAGCAGCTTAGGTTGGCAGGGAGTAAGCACAGATACGCAGTATTTT - TRBJ2-3 - TRBV7-2
CASSIDRGGETQYF TGTGCCAGCAGCATAGACAGGGGCGGGGAGACCCAGTACTTC TRBD1 TRBJ2-5 - TRBV5-5
CASSFGTSAYEQYF TGTGCCAGCAGCTTTGGGACTAGCGCCTACGAGCAGTACTTC TRBD2 TRBJ2-7 - TRBV11-2
CASTPWGAAGNTIYF TGTGCCAGTACCCCGTGGGGGGCAGCTGGAAACACCATATATTTT - TRBJ1-3 - TRBV19
CASSFGTGGPDEQYF TGTGCCAGCAGCTTCGGTACGGGAGGGCCCGACGAGCAGTACTTC TRBD2 TRBJ2-7 once TRBV7-2
CASSLQPNTEAFF TGCGCCAGCAGCTTGCAGCCCAACACTGAAGCTTTCTTT - TRBJ1-1 - TRBV5-1
CASSIYLGAYTEAFF TGTGCCAGTAGTATATATCTTGGGGCGTACACTGAAGCTTTCTTT - TRBJ1-1 - TRBV19
CASSTPRTVLGADEQFF TGCGCCAGCAGCACTCCGCGGACAGTATTGGGGGCAGATGAGCAGTTCTTC - TRBJ2-1 - TRBV4-1
CASSRLGETQYF TGTGCCAGCAGCCGCCTAGGGGAGACCCAGTACTTC - TRBJ2-5 - TRBV7-9
CASSFRPLSNQPQHF TGTGCCAGCAGTTTCCGACCCCTGAGCAATCAGCCCCAGCATTTT - TRBJ1-5 - TRBV6-5